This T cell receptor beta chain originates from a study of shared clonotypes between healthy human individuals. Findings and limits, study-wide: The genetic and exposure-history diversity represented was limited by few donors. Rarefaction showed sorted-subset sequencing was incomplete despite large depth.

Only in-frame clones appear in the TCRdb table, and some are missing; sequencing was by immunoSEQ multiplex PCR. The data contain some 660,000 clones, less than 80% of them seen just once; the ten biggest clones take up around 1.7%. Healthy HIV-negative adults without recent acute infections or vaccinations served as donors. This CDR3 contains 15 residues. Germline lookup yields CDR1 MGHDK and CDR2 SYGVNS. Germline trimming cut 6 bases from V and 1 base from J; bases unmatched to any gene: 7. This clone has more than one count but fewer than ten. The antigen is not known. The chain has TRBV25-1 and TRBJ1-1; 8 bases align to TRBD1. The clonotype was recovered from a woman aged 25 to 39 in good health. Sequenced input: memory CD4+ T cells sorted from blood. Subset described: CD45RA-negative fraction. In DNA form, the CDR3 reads TGTGCCAGCAGCTATACCGGGACAGGGAACACTGAAGCTTTCTTT. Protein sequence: CASSYTGTGNTEAFF.